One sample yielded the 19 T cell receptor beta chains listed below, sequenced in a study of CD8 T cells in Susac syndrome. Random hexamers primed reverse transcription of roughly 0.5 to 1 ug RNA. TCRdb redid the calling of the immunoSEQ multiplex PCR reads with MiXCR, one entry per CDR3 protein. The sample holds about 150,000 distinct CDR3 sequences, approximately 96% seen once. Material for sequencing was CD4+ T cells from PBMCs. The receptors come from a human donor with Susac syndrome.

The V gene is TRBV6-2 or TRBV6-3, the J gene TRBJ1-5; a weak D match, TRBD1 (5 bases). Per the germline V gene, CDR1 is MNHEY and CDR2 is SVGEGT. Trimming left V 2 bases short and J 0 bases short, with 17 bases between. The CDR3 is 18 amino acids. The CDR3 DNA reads TGTGCCAGCAGTTACCTCCGGCAGGGTGTACATAGCAATCAGCCCCAGCATTTT. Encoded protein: CASSYLRQGVHSNQPQHF.

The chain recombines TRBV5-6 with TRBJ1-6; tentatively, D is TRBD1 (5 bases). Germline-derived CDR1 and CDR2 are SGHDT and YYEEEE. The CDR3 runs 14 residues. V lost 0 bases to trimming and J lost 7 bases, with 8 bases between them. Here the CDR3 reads CASSLEDRNSPLHF. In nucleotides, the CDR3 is TGTGCCAGCAGCTTGGAAGACAGAAATTCACCCCTCCACTTT.

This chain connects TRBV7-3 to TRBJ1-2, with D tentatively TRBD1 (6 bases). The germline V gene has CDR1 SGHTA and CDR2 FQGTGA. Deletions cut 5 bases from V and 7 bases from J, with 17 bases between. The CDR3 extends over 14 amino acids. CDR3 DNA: TGTGCCAGCAGCGCCATAGGGGGGATCGGTGGCTACACCTTC. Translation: CASSAIGGIGGYTF.

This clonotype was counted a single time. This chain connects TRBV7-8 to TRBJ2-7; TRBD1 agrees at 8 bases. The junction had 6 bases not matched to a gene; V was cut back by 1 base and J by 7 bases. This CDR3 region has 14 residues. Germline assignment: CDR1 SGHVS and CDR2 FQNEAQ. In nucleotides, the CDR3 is TGTGCCAGCAGCTTAGTGCAGGGGGCGGGAGAGCAGTACTTC. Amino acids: CASSLVQGAGEQYF.

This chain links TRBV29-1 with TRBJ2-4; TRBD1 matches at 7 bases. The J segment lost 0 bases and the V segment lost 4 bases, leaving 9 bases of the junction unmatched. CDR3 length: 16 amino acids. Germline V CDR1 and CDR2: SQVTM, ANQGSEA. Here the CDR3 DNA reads TGCAGCGTTGTCCGGGACAGAAGTTTAGCCAAAAACATTCAGTACTTC. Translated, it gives CSVVRDRSLAKNIQYF.

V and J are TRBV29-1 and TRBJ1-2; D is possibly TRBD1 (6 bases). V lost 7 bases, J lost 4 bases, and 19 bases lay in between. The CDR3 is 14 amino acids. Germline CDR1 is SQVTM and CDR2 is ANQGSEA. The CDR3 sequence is CSAQPAQGTYGYTF. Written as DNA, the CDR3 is TGCAGCGCCCAACCAGCACAGGGTACCTATGGCTACACCTTC.

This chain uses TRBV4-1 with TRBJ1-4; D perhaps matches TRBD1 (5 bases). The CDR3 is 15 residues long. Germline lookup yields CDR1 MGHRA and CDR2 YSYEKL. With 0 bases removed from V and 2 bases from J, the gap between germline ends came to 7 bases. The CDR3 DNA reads TGCGCCAGCAGCCAAGAAGCAGGGACTAATGAAAAACTGTTTTTT. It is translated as CASSQEAGTNEKLFF.

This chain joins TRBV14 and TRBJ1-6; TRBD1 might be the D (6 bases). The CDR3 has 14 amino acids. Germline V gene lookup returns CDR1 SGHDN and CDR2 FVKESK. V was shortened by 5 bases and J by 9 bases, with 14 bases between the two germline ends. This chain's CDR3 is CASSYGRGSSPLHF. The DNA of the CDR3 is TGTGCCAGCAGCTATGGGAGGGGGAGTTCACCCCTCCACTTT.

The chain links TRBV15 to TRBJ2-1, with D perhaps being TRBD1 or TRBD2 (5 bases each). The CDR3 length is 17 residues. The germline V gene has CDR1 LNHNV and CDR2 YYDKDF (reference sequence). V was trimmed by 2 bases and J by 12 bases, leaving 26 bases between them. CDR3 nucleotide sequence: TGTGCCACCAGCAGACCCTATCCCCTTGGCCATTCGAGGGGGCAGTTCTTC. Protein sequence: CATSRPYPLGHSRGQFF.

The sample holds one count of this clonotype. As DNA, the CDR3 is TGCAGCGTAGACAGGGGGCCCTACGAGCAGTACTTC. The encoded protein is CSVDRGPYEQYF. This chain joins TRBV29-1 and TRBJ2-7, with 10 bases that match TRBD1. With V trimmed by 6 bases and J by 2 bases, 1 base remained unmatched. The CDR3 runs 12 residues. The germline CDR1 and CDR2 sequences are SQVTM and ANQGSEA.

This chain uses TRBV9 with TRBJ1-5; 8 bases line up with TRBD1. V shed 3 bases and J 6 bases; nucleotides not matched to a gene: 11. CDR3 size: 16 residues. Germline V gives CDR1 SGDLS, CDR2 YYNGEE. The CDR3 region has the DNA TGTGCCAGCAGCGAGGGGACAGGTGCGCAAGGTCAGCCCCAGCATTTT. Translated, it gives CASSEGTGAQGQPQHF.

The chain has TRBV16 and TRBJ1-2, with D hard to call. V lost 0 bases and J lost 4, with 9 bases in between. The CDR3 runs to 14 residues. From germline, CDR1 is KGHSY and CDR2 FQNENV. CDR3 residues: CASSQSWQAYGYTF. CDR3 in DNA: TGTGCCAGCAGCCAATCGTGGCAGGCCTATGGCTACACCTTC.

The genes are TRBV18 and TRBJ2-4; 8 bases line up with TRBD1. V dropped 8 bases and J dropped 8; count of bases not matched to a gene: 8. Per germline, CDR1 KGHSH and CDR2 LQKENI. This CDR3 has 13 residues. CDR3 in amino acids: CASAGTGSDIQYF. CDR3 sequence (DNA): TGTGCCAGCGCCGGGACAGGATCGGACATTCAGTACTTC.

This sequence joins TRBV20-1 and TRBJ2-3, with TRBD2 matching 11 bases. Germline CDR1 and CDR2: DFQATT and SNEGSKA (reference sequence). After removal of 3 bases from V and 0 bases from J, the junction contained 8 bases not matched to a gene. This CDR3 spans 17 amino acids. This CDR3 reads CSASVLAGAESTDTQYF. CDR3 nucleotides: TGCAGTGCTAGTGTACTAGCGGGGGCCGAAAGCACAGATACGCAGTATTTT.

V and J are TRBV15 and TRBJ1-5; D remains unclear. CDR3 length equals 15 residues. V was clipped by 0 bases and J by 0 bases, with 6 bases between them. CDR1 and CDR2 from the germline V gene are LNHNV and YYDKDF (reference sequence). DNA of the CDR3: TGTGCCACCAGCAGAGAACGGAGTAGCAATCAGCCCCAGCATTTT. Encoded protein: CATSRERSSNQPQHF.

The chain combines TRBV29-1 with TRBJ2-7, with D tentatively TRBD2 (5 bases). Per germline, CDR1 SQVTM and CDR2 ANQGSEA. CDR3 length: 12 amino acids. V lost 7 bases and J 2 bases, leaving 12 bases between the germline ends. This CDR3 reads CSAGEAPYEQYF. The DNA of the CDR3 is TGCAGCGCCGGGGAAGCCCCCTACGAGCAGTACTTC.

The CDR3 DNA follows: TGTGCCAGCAGTTTGGGACAGGGATTCAATCAGCCCCAGCATTTT. Its protein is CASSLGQGFNQPQHF. The chain recombines TRBV28 with TRBJ1-5, with 9 bases identical to TRBD1. The V gene's germline CDR1 is MDHEN and CDR2 SYDVKM. The J segment lost 3 bases and the V segment lost 3 bases, leaving 3 bases of the junction unmatched. This CDR3 is built from 15 residues.

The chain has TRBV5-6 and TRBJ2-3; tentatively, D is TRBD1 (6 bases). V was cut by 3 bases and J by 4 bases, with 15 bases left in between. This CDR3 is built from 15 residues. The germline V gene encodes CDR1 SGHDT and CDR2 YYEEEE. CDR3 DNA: TGTGCCAGCAGCTGGAATCACAGGGTTTCAGATACGCAGTATTTT. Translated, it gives CASSWNHRVSDTQYF.

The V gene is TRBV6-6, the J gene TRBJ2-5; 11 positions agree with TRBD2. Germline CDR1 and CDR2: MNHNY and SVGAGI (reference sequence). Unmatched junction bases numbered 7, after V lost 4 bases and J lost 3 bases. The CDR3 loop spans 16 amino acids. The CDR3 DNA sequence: TGTGCCAGCAGTTCCCCGACTAGCGGGGATAAAGAGACCCAGTACTTC. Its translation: CASSSPTSGDKETQYF.